The next 22 T cell receptor beta chains were all read from a single sample in a study of preoperative IRX-2 immunotherapy in early breast cancer. As to treatment: preoperative locoregional IRX-2 cytokine immunotherapy. This table comes from immunoSEQ multiplex PCR, and its TCRdb copy is limited to in-frame clones, with some not included. Altogether 25,000 to 30,000 clones are present, about 68% being singletons, with the ten largest covering 6.8%. This material consisted of lymph node tissue, taken after IRX-2 immunotherapy. Source of these receptors: a human donor with breast cancer.

This sequence joins TRBV19 and TRBJ1-3; no definite D call. This CDR3 comprises 14 residues. Germline V lookup: CDR1 LNHDA, CDR2 SQIVND (reference sequence). V dropped 5 bases and J dropped 0 bases, with 8 bases sitting between them. The CDR3 DNA reads TGTGCCAGTAGTTACAGCTCCTCTGGAAACACCATATATTTT. The encoded protein is CASSYSSSGNTIYF. Variable domain in full (rest from reference TRBV19 and TRBJ1-3): DGGITQSPKYLFRKEGQNVTLSCEQNLNHDAMYWYRQDPGQGLRLIYYSQIVNDFQKGDIAEGYSVSREKKESFPLTVTSAQKNPTAFYLCASSYSSSGNTIYFGEGSWLTVV.

The chain is built from TRBV6-8 and TRBJ2-7; tentative D call: TRBD2 (6 bases). The CDR3 length is 15 residues. Germline CDR1 MNHGY, CDR2 SAAAGT. Trimming pared 4 bases from V and 2 bases from J, leaving 15 bases between. The CDR3 is CASSSRGTTTYEQYF. In DNA form, the CDR3 reads TGTGCCAGCAGTTCCCGGGGGACCACTACCTACGAGCAGTACTTC.

There are a few counts of this clone. V is TRBV6-8 and J is TRBJ1-1; D possibly corresponds to TRBD1 (6 bases). Germline values: CDR1 MNHGY, CDR2 SAAAGT. The CDR3 is 13 residues long. The ends were cut back, 10 bases at V and 5 bases at J, with 17 bases in the middle. CDR3 coding DNA: TGTGCCACATATACAGGGAAGGTAACTGAAGCTTTCTTT. Its translation: CATYTGKVTEAFF.

V usage is TRBV25-1 and J usage is TRBJ1-2; D gene uncertain. CDR1 and CDR2 from the germline V gene are MGHDK and SYGVNS. The germline V and J ends were trimmed by 2 bases and 5 bases, with 6 bases remaining between them. The CDR3 contains 12 residues. The CDR3 sequence: CASSEGSYGYTF. In nucleotides, the CDR3 is TGTGCCAGCAGTGAAGGGAGTTATGGCTACACCTTC.

The chain combines TRBV11-3 with TRBJ2-3; D assignment may be TRBD1 or TRBD2 (5 bases each). The germline V gene encodes CDR1 SGHNT and CDR2 YENEEA. The CDR3 contains 16 residues. V lost 0 bases to trimming and J lost 1 base, with 11 bases between them. The CDR3 loop is CASSLDGAMGTDTQYF. The CDR3 DNA reads as TGTGCCAGCAGCTTAGACGGGGCTATGGGCACAGATACGCAGTATTTT.

The rearrangement joins TRBV18 to TRBJ1-4, with 7 bases fitting TRBD1. The CDR3 contains 15 residues. The V gene end was trimmed by 3 bases and the J gene end by 5 bases; junction bases not matched to a gene: 6. Germline CDR1 and CDR2: KGHSH and LQKENI. This CDR3 is CASSPGQTQNEKLFF. The CDR3, as DNA: TGTGCCAGCTCACCGGGACAGACCCAAAATGAAAAACTGTTTTTT. Full variable domain (outside the CDR3, taken from reference TRBV18 and TRBJ1-4): NAGVMQNPRHLVRRRGQEARLRCSPMKGHSHVYWYRQLPEEGLKFMVYLQKENIIDESGMPKERFSAEFPKEGPSILRIQQVVRGDSAAYFCASSPGQTQNEKLFFGSGTQLSVL.

In its sample, this clone was seen a few times. The chain joins TRBV6-8 to TRBJ1-2, with D uncertain. V lost 5 bases and J lost 2, with 12 bases in between. The CDR3 has 14 residues. In germline, CDR1 is MNHGY, CDR2 SAAAGT. As DNA, the CDR3 is TGTGCCAGCAGTCATCTAATCGAGAACTATGGCTACACCTTC. Translation gives CASSHLIENYGYTF.

J is TRBJ1-5 and V is TRBV6-8; 11 positions match TRBD1. This CDR3 contains 15 residues. Germline loops: CDR1 MNHGY, CDR2 SAAAGT. V shed 2 bases and J 6 bases; nucleotides not matched to a gene: 3. The CDR3 is CASSYGTGGGQPQHF. CDR3 bases: TGTGCCAGCAGTTACGGGACAGGGGGTGGTCAGCCCCAGCATTTT.

This clone was seen just once. The V and J genes are TRBV5-8 and TRBJ2-7, with D hard to call. Trimming stripped 4 bases from V and 4 bases from J, with 12 bases between. The length of the CDR3 is 13 residues. Germline CDR1 and CDR2: SGHTS and YDEGEE. Written as DNA, the CDR3 is TGTGCCAGCAGCCCCCCCAACGCGTACGAGCAGTACTTC. This encodes CASSPPNAYEQYF.

Only a few counts were recorded for this clone. The chain uses TRBV18 and TRBJ2-7; 8 positions agree with TRBD1. In germline, CDR1 is KGHSH, CDR2 LQKENI. The trim removed 3 bases at V and 7 bases at J, leaving 8 bases unmatched. This CDR3 is built from 14 residues. CDR3 coding DNA: TGTGCCAGCTCACCTACAGGGGGACTGGGGGAGCAGTACTTC. It specifies CASSPTGGLGEQYF.

This rearrangement joins TRBV6-7 to TRBJ1-4, with D hard to call. TRBV6-7 is given ORF status, its function remaining uncertain. The CDR3 runs to 15 residues. Trimming stripped 6 bases from V and 5 bases from J, with 16 bases between. The CDR3 loop reads CASSPTSVRNEKLFF. The CDR3 coding sequence is TGTGCCAGCAGCCCGACCTCGGTCAGAAATGAAAAACTGTTTTTT.

The chain has TRBV19 and TRBJ1-1; D is unclear. Per the germline V gene, CDR1 is LNHDA and CDR2 is SQIVND (reference sequence). Trimming pared 7 bases from V and 0 bases from J, leaving 12 bases between. CDR3 length: 14 amino acids. In DNA form, the CDR3 reads TGTGCCAGTATTGAAGCATCGATGAACACTGAAGCTTTCTTT. Protein sequence: CASIEASMNTEAFF.

This chain links TRBV6-8 with TRBJ2-1; TRBD2 is a possible D gene (5 bases). The germline V gene has CDR1 MNHGY and CDR2 SAAAGT. Trimming pared 5 bases from V and 3 bases from J, leaving 14 bases between. The CDR3 length is 15 residues. As DNA, the CDR3 is TGTGCCAGCAGTCTCAGAAAAGCGGACTACAATGAGCAGTTCTTC. Translating gives CASSLRKADYNEQFF.

J is TRBJ2-1 and V is TRBV6-8, with a weak D call TRBD2 (6 bases). CDR3 size: 14 residues. Between the trimmed V and J ends, which lost 5 bases and 7 bases, there was a span of 15 bases. In germline, CDR1 is MNHGY, CDR2 SAAAGT. The CDR3 sequence is CASSVRGAGNEQFF. The CDR3 region has the DNA TGTGCCAGCAGTGTTCGAGGGGCGGGGAATGAGCAGTTCTTC.

This rearrangement joins TRBV5-1 to TRBJ2-2; TRBD2 matches 9 bases. The length of the CDR3 is 17 residues. V lost 3 bases, J lost 5 bases, and 11 bases stayed unmatched. Germline lookup yields CDR1 SGHRS and CDR2 YFSETQ. The CDR3 is CASSWTLAGVGTGELFF. DNA for the CDR3: TGCGCCAGCAGCTGGACGTTAGCGGGAGTGGGGACCGGGGAGCTGTTTTTT.

The rearrangement joins TRBV14 to TRBJ2-1; 8 bases line up with TRBD1. CDR3 length equals 14 residues. V was pared by 3 bases and J by 8 bases, with 6 bases of the junction left unmatched. Germline V CDR1 and CDR2: SGHDN, FVKESK. The CDR3 reads CASSQMTGVDEQFF. Here the CDR3 DNA reads TGTGCCAGCAGCCAGATGACAGGGGTAGATGAGCAGTTCTTC.

V is TRBV5-1 and J is TRBJ1-2; 9 nucleotides match TRBD1. This CDR3 has 15 amino acids. With V trimmed by 2 bases and J by 4 bases, 6 bases remained unmatched. Looked up from germline, CDR1 is SGHRS and CDR2 is YFSETQ. CDR3 residues: CASSLVPGQGYGYTF. CDR3 sequence (DNA): TGCGCCAGCAGCTTAGTACCGGGACAGGGCTATGGCTACACCTTC.

Sample share makes this clone medium-sized. J is TRBJ1-2 and V is TRBV6-8, with 7 bases lining up with TRBD1. Germline assignment: CDR1 MNHGY and CDR2 SAAAGT. V lost 0 bases, J lost 2 bases, and 9 bases stayed unmatched. The CDR3 loop spans 17 amino acids. CDR3 protein: CASSYSVLQGENYGYTF. The CDR3 DNA is TGTGCCAGCAGTTACTCAGTCCTTCAGGGGGAGAACTATGGCTACACCTTC.

The J gene is TRBJ2-3, the V gene TRBV10-3; the D is unclear. The germline CDR1 and CDR2 sequences are ENHRY and SYGVKD. There are 14 residues in the CDR3. Trimming cost V 1 base and J 0 bases, with 5 bases left between them. CDR3 in amino acids: CAISEYASTDTQYF. In nucleotides, the CDR3 is TGTGCCATCAGTGAGTATGCTAGCACAGATACGCAGTATTTT.

With respect to this clone: The limits of the CDR3 on the DNA are not certain, so only TCRdb's listed CDR3 is given. J is TRBJ2-2 and V is TRBV12-5; TRBD1 is the table's D call and was not checked against the DNA. A total of 14 residues make up the CDR3, ends included. Germline CDR1 is LGHNT and CDR2 is FRNRAP. The CDR3: CATKQGFGAGELFF.

The J gene is TRBJ1-3, the V gene TRBV6-8; no firm D call. The CDR3 contains 16 residues. Germline CDR1 reads MNHGY; CDR2 reads SAAAGT. Trimming took off 7 bases at V and 2 bases at J, with 18 bases between the two ends. CDR3 coding DNA: TGTGCCAGCACCTACACCTCCCAACCACCTGGAAACACCATATATTTT. Protein: CASTYTSQPPGNTIYF.

The chain joins TRBV6-8 to TRBJ1-5, with TRBD1 identical over 12 bases. Germline values: CDR1 MNHGY, CDR2 SAAAGT. Losses at the gene ends were 6 bases for V and 3 bases for J; bases not matched to a gene: 3. The length of the CDR3 is 15 residues. The CDR3 DNA sequence: TGTGCCAGCAGGGGACAGGGGGCCATCAATCAGCCCCAGCATTTT. Translated, it gives CASRGQGAINQPQHF.